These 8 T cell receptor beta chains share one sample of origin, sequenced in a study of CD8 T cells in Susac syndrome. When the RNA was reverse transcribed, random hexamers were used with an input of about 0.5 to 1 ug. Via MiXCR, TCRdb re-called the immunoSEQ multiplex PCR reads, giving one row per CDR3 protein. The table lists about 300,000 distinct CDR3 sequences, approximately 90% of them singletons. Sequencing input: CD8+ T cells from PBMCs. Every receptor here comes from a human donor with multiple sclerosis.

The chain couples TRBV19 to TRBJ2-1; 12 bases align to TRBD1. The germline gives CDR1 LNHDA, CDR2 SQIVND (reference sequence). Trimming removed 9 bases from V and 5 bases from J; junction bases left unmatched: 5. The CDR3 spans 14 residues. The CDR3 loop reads CASLGQGANNEQFF. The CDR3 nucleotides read TGTGCCAGCCTGGGACAGGGGGCAAACAATGAGCAGTTCTTC.

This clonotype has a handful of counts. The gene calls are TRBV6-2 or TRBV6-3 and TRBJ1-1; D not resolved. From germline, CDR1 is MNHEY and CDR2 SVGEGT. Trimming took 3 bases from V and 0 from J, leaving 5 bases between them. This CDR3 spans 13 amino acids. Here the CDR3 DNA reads TGTGCCAGCAGTTATTTCGTGAACACTGAAGCTTTCTTT. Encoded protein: CASSYFVNTEAFF.

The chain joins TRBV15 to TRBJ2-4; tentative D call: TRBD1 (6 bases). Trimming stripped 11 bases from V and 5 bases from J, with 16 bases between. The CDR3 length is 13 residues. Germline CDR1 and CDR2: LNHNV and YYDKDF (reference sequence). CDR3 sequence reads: CASRQVAENIQYF. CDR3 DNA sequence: TGTGCCTCCCGACAGGTTGCCGAAAACATTCAGTACTTC. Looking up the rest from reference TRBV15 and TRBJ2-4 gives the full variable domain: DAMVIQNPRYQVTQFGKPVTLSCSQTLNHNVMYWYQQKSSQAPKLLFHYYDKDFNNEADTPDNFQSRRPNTSFCFLDIRSPGLGDTAMYLCASRQVAENIQYFGAGTRLSVL.

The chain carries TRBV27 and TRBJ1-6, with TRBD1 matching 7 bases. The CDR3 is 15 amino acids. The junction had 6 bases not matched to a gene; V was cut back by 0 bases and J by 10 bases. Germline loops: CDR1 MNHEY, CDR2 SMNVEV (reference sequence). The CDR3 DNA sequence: TGTGCCAGCAGTTTATCGACGACAGGGAGATCACCCCTCCACTTT. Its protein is CASSLSTTGRSPLHF.

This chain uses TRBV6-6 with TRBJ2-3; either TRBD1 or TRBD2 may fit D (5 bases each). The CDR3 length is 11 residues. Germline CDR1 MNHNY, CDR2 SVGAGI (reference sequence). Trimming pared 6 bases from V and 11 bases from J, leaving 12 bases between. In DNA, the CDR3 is TGTGCCAGCAGCCCCCAGGGAGAGCAGTATTTT. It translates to CASSPQGEQYF.

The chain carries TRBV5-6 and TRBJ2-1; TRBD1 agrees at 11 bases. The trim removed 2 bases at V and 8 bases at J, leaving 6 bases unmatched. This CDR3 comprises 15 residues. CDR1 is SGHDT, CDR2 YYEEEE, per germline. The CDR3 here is CASSFGQGAVYEQFF. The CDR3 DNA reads TGTGCCAGCAGCTTCGGACAGGGGGCGGTCTATGAGCAGTTCTTC.

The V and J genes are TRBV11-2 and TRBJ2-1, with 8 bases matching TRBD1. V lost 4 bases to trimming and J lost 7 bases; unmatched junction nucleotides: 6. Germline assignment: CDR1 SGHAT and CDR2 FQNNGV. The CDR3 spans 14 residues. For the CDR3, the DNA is TGTGCCAGCAGCTCCGGACAGGGTAGTAATGAGCAGTTCTTC. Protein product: CASSSGQGSNEQFF. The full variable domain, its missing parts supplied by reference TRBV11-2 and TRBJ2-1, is EAGVAQSPRYKIIEKRQSVAFWCNPISGHATLYWYQQILGQGPKLLIQFQNNGVVDDSQLPKDRFSAERLKGVDSTLKIQPAKLEDSAVYLCASSSGQGSNEQFFGPGTRLTVL.

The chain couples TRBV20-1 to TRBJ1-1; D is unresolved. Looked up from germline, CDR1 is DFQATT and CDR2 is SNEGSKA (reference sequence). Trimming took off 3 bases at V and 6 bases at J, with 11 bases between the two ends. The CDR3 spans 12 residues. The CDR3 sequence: CSASPGGPEAFF. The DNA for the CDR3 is TGCAGTGCTAGCCCCGGCGGCCCTGAAGCTTTCTTT.